This entry is about one T cell receptor (beta chain). The germline gives CDR1 LNHNV, CDR2 YYDKDF (reference sequence). Trimming took 0 bases from V and 7 from J; bases not matched to a gene: 3. CDR3 length: 15 residues. These data belong to a study of blood T cell repertoires in COVID-19. Study-wide context: Both acute and convalescent COVID-19 samples were obtained from the United States, Italy and Spain.

Method: immunoSEQ multiplex PCR; TCRdb's copy keeps in-frame clones and lacks some. This table holds about 87,000 clones, around 87% found once. The chain links TRBV15 to TRBJ1-5; 10 bases map to TRBD1. The material sequenced was peripheral blood. This clonotype originated in a middle-aged man with acute or convalescent COVID-19. The CDR3 protein is CATSREDRGKQPQHF. The CDR3 DNA follows: TGTGCCACCAGCAGAGAGGACAGGGGGAAACAGCCCCAGCATTTT.